This passage covers 20 T cell receptor beta chains from one sample sequenced in a study of blood T cell repertoires in COVID-19. Here immunoSEQ multiplex PCR was the method, and the copy in TCRdb shows in-frame clones only, minus some. The sample lists approximately 150,000 clones, about 91% occurring once. Material: peripheral blood. All receptors come from a woman aged 60-75 years who had recovered from COVID-19.

This clone came up once. The CDR3 spells CASSQDGGRAGNTEAFF. The CDR3 DNA sequence: TGCGCCAGCAGCCAAGATGGGGGCAGGGCGGGGAACACTGAAGCTTTCTTT. V is TRBV4-1 and J is TRBJ1-1, with D possibly TRBD1 on 6 matching bases. Trimming stripped 0 bases from V and 1 base from J, with 15 bases between. The germline V gene encodes CDR1 MGHRA and CDR2 YSYEKL. CDR3 length: 17 residues.

The chain links TRBV5-1 to TRBJ1-1; 8 bases are a match to TRBD1. V shed 4 bases, J shed 4 bases, and the junction held 9 bases outside the gene matches. Germline V gene data show CDR1 as SGHRS and CDR2 as YFSETQ. The CDR3 consists of 15 residues. The chain's CDR3 is CASSPVGQGTTEAFF. The CDR3 nucleotides read TGCGCCAGCAGCCCTGTAGGACAGGGAACCACTGAAGCTTTCTTT.

The chain carries TRBV10-2 and TRBJ1-4; unclear D gene. Germline CDR1 is WSHSY and CDR2 is SAAADI. V lost 8 bases and J 1 base, leaving 5 bases between the germline ends. The CDR3 is 12 residues long. The CDR3 DNA reads TGCGCCAGCGCGTTAACTAATGAAAAACTGTTTTTT. It encodes CASALTNEKLFF.

This chain links TRBV7-9 with TRBJ2-5; 14 positions match TRBD2. The CDR3 contains 17 residues. With V trimmed by 2 bases and J by 5 bases, 7 bases remained unmatched. From germline, CDR1 is SEHNR and CDR2 FQNEAQ (reference sequence). CDR3 nucleotide sequence: TGTGCCAGCAGCTTATGGACTAGCGGGGGGTCTTTGGAGACCCAGTACTTC. Its protein product is CASSLWTSGGSLETQYF.

As to this clone: Mismatch with germline at one junction end may stem from a read error. This sequence joins TRBV5-1 and TRBJ2-2, with unresolved D. Germline V gives CDR1 SGHRS, CDR2 YFSETQ. The CDR3 extends over 17 amino acids. The CDR3 reads CASSLYWRAEATRELFF. CDR3 bases: TGCGCCAGCAGCCTCTACTGGAGAGCCGAGGCCACCAGGGAGCTGTTTTTT.

The chain has TRBV7-9 and TRBJ1-1, with D perhaps matching TRBD1 (5 bases). V dropped 2 bases and J dropped 6 bases, with 19 bases sitting between them. Per germline, CDR1 SEHNR and CDR2 FQNEAQ (reference sequence). This CDR3 contains 16 residues. The chain's CDR3 is CASSLITRPRGAEAFF. The CDR3 DNA sequence: TGTGCCAGCAGCTTAATAACCAGGCCGCGGGGCGCTGAAGCTTTCTTT.

The chain carries TRBV28 and TRBJ2-1, with 7 bases aligning to TRBD2. The CDR3 totals 14 residues. Germline lookup yields CDR1 MDHEN and CDR2 SYDVKM. Losses at the gene ends were 8 bases for V and 3 bases for J; bases not matched to a gene: 7. CDR3 sequence: CASGPGLSYNEQFF. The CDR3 nucleotides read TGTGCCAGCGGACCGGGACTAAGCTACAATGAGCAGTTCTTC.

This chain joins TRBV2 and TRBJ1-5; 10 bases map to TRBD1. CDR1 SNHLY and CDR2 FYNNEI come from the germline V gene. The J segment lost 0 bases and the V segment lost 5 bases, leaving 4 bases of the junction unmatched. This CDR3 is 16 amino acids long. Here the CDR3 reads CASSWTGGTSNQPQHF. The CDR3 bases are TGTGCCAGCAGTTGGACAGGGGGAACTAGCAATCAGCCCCAGCATTTT.

This clone was recorded once. V usage is TRBV30 and J usage is TRBJ1-2; D gene uncertain. CDR3 length: 15 residues. V gave up 0 bases and J gave up 0 bases, with 11 bases separating them. Germline CDR1 and CDR2: GTSNPN and SVGIG (reference sequence). The DNA of the CDR3 is TGTGCCTGGAGTGTACCACTGCTAGCTAACTATGGCTACACCTTC. Protein product: CAWSVPLLANYGYTF.

This clone was detected a few times. This sequence joins TRBV6-4 and TRBJ1-1; D is unclear. Germline lookup yields CDR1 MRHNA and CDR2 SNTAGT. This CDR3 is built from 14 residues. Trimming shortened V by 9 bases and J by 3 bases, and 17 bases separated the two germline ends. CDR3 region: CARPSVGADTEAFF. CDR3 in DNA: TGTGCCAGACCGTCGGTGGGAGCGGACACTGAAGCTTTCTTT.

The chain combines TRBV9 with TRBJ2-2; 11 nucleotides align to TRBD2. The V and J ends lost 4 bases and 3 bases, in that order; junction bases with no gene match: 5. Germline V gives CDR1 SGDLS, CDR2 YYNGEE. The CDR3 runs 16 residues. The CDR3 sequence: CASSISGGADTGELFF. CDR3 in DNA: TGTGCCAGCAGCATTAGCGGGGGGGCGGACACCGGGGAGCTGTTTTTT.

This chain links TRBV13 with TRBJ1-1; possibly TRBD1 for D (6 bases). The V end was cut by 1 base, the J end by 10 bases, with 13 bases between. The CDR3 length is 13 residues. The V gene's germline CDR1 is PRHDT and CDR2 FYEKMQ (reference sequence). CDR3 in amino acids: CASSLDQGRGAFF. DNA of the CDR3: TGTGCCAGCAGCTTAGATCAGGGGAGAGGAGCTTTCTTT.

The chain has TRBV2 and TRBJ1-1; D is undetermined. This CDR3 region has 11 residues. CDR1 and CDR2 (germline): SNHLY, FYNNEI. The V gene lost 6 bases and the J gene lost 3 bases, with 5 bases spanning the gap. CDR3 loop: CASSLYTEAFF. In nucleotides, the CDR3 is TGTGCCAGCAGCCTGTACACTGAAGCTTTCTTT.

The rearrangement uses TRBV6-1 and TRBJ1-3, with D perhaps matching TRBD1 (5 bases). V was pared by 2 bases and J by 2 bases, with 13 bases between. The CDR3 has 16 residues. Looked up from germline, CDR1 is MNHNS and CDR2 is SASEGT. The CDR3 loop reads CASSESWGGTGNTIYF. In DNA, the CDR3 is TGTGCCAGCAGTGAATCTTGGGGGGGTACTGGAAACACCATATATTTT.

The V and J genes are TRBV19 and TRBJ1-2; 7 nucleotides agree with TRBD1. The CDR3 length is 15 residues. Germline V gene data show CDR1 as LNHDA and CDR2 as SQIVND (reference sequence). V shed 3 bases and J 4 bases; nucleotides not matched to a gene: 8. In nucleotides, the CDR3 is TGTGCCAGTAGTATTCCGGACAGGCCTATCTATGGCTACACCTTC. Its protein product is CASSIPDRPIYGYTF.

V gene TRBV5-6 combines with J gene TRBJ2-5; 7 bases are a match to TRBD1. The CDR3 is made up of 15 amino acids. Germline V gene lookup returns CDR1 SGHDT and CDR2 YYEEEE. V lost 1 base to trimming and J lost 7 bases; unmatched junction nucleotides: 10. CDR3 sequence reads: CASSLYRQGWATQYF. The CDR3 bases are TGTGCCAGCAGCTTGTACCGACAGGGTTGGGCGACCCAGTACTTC.

This chain links TRBV18 with TRBJ1-1, with a possible D match to TRBD1 (5 bases). Deletions cut 3 bases from V and 0 bases from J, with 14 bases between. CDR1 and CDR2 from the germline V gene are KGHSH and LQKENI. The CDR3 spans 16 residues. The CDR3 is CASSPQLTGVNTEAFF. For the CDR3, the DNA is TGTGCCAGCTCACCGCAACTAACAGGTGTGAACACTGAAGCTTTCTTT. Combining the CDR3 with reference TRBV18 and TRBJ1-1 gives the whole variable domain NAGVMQNPRHLVRRRGQEARLRCSPMKGHSHVYWYRQLPEEGLKFMVYLQKENIIDESGMPKERFSAEFPKEGPSILRIQQVVRGDSAAYFCASSPQLTGVNTEAFFGQGTRLTVV.

V is TRBV9 and J is TRBJ2-7, with D unclear. Trimming left V 0 bases short and J 4 bases short, with 8 bases between. Germline values: CDR1 SGDLS, CDR2 YYNGEE. This CDR3 region has 13 residues. The CDR3 region is CASSVGQEYEQYF. In DNA, the CDR3 is TGTGCCAGCAGCGTAGGACAAGAATACGAGCAGTACTTC.

This rearrangement joins TRBV11-2 to TRBJ1-1; 7 bases are a match to TRBD1. This CDR3 region has 15 residues. V was clipped by 1 base and J by 4 bases; unmatched bases: 6. Germline V gene sequence: CDR1 SGHAT, CDR2 FQNNGV. For the CDR3, the DNA is TGTGCCAGCAGCTTAGGCCCAGACAGGGCCACTGAAGCTTTCTTT. This codes for CASSLGPDRATEAFF.

This chain joins TRBV11-2 and TRBJ2-6; 9 positions match TRBD2. Trimming took 5 bases from V and 0 from J; bases not matched to a gene: 11. The germline gives CDR1 SGHAT, CDR2 FQNNGV. The CDR3 has 19 amino acids. CDR3 amino acids: CASSAGGGTSLSGANVLTF. The CDR3 nucleotides are TGTGCCAGCAGCGCCGGGGGCGGGACTAGCCTCTCTGGGGCCAACGTCCTGACTTTC.